Listed below are T cell receptor beta chains from one sample, sequenced in a study of CD8 T cells in Susac syndrome. TCRdb processed the immunoSEQ multiplex PCR reads anew with MiXCR; each CDR3 protein has one entry. The sample has around 180,000 distinct CDR3 sequences, roughly 92% seen once. Sequenced sample: CD4+ T cells from PBMCs. Every receptor here comes from a human donor with multiple sclerosis. CDR3s include the opening cysteine and the closing phenylalanine or tryptophan. The D gene is left open where the match is weak. Clone size is not always given. Where it is, it says once, few, many or a class for expanded clones.

D gene	clone size	V gene	CDR3 length	J gene	CDR3 protein	CDR3 DNA
.	.	TRBV10-3	16	TRBJ2-1	CAISGDNPNLYNEQFF	TGTGCCATCAGCGGTGACAACCCCAACCTATACAATGAGCAGTTCTTC
.	.	TRBV12-3/TRBV12-4	15	TRBJ1-3	CASRQTLYSGNTIYF	TGTGCCAGCAGGCAGACTTTATACTCTGGAAACACCATATATTTT
.	.	TRBV3-1	13	TRBJ1-3	CASSQGIRNTIYF	TGTGCCAGCAGCCAAGGGATCAGAAACACCATATATTTT
.	.	TRBV10-3	14	TRBJ2-3	CAMAPSEVTDTQYF	TGTGCCATGGCGCCTTCAGAAGTCACAGATACGCAGTATTTT
TRBD1	.	TRBV28	14	TRBJ2-7	CASTPGQNSYEQYF	TGTGCCAGCACCCCGGGACAGAACTCCTACGAGCAGTACTTC
.	.	TRBV10-3	17	TRBJ2-6	CAITGGAGVIGANVLTF	TGTGCCATCACTGGCGGGGCAGGAGTAATTGGGGCCAACGTCCTGACTTTC
.	once	TRBV5-8	13	TRBJ1-1	CASSVGTAIEAFF	TGTGCCAGCAGCGTCGGGACCGCTATTGAAGCTTTCTTT
.	.	TRBV2	14	TRBJ1-2	CASSDRTGTDGYTF	TGTGCCAGCAGTGACCGTACGGGAACTGATGGCTACACCTTC
.	.	TRBV3-1	15	TRBJ1-5	CASSQGGQSNQPQHF	TGTGCCAGCAGCCAAGGCGGCCAGAGCAATCAGCCCCAGCATTTT
TRBD2	.	TRBV5-1	15	TRBJ2-3	CASSLGLAIADTQYF	TGCGCCAGCAGCTTGGGACTAGCGATCGCAGATACGCAGTATTTT
.	.	TRBV24-1	16	TRBJ1-3	CATSVVWGRSGNTIYF	TGTGCCACCAGTGTGGTGTGGGGGCGTAGTGGAAACACCATATATTTT
.	.	TRBV25-1	8	TRBJ2-1	CASCSQFF	TGTGCCAGCTGCTCCCAGTTCTTC
TRBD1	.	TRBV12-3/TRBV12-4	15	TRBJ1-3	CASNQQGAGGNTIYF	TGTGCCAGCAATCAACAGGGGGCTGGGGGAAACACCATATATTTT
TRBD1	.	TRBV7-8	18	TRBJ2-6	CASSFLTTGNAGANVLTF	TGTGCCAGCAGCTTTCTTACGACAGGGAACGCCGGGGCCAACGTCCTGACTTTC
.	.	TRBV4-3	15	TRBJ2-3	CASSRSVLSTDTQYF	TGCGCCAGCAGCCGGAGCGTCCTTAGCACAGATACGCAGTATTTT
TRBD1	.	TRBV28	14	TRBJ2-7	CASTPGGQTYEQYF	TGTGCCAGCACCCCAGGGGGACAGACCTACGAGCAGTACTTC
.	.	TRBV30	16	TRBJ1-1	CAWSVGGANRNTEAFF	TGTGCCTGGAGTGTTGGGGGGGCAAATAGAAACACTGAAGCTTTCTTT
.	.	TRBV4-1	18	TRBJ2-3	CASSQQSDPGTTTDTQYF	TGCGCCAGCAGCCAGCAAAGCGACCCCGGGACCACCACAGATACGCAGTATTTT
.	.	TRBV19	16	TRBJ2-2	CASSRPGGTSTGELFF	TGTGCCAGTAGTAGACCTGGCGGGACATCCACCGGGGAGCTGTTTTTT
.	.	TRBV18	15	TRBJ1-1	CASGRGGTGNTEAFF	TGTGCCAGCGGACGGGGTGGGACGGGGAACACTGAAGCTTTCTTT
.	.	TRBV7-2	13	TRBJ2-1	CASSYGQANEQFF	TGTGCCAGCAGCTACGGGCAGGCCAATGAGCAGTTCTTC
.	.	TRBV20-1	12	TRBJ2-3	CSAPRGGDTQYF	TGCAGTGCTCCCAGGGGGGGGGATACGCAGTATTTT
.	.	TRBV10-3	13	TRBJ1-5	CAISRASNQPQHF	TGTGCCATCAGCCGGGCCTCCAATCAGCCCCAGCATTTT
TRBD2	.	TRBV12-3/TRBV12-4	14	TRBJ2-7	CASSTREGNYEQYF	TGTGCCAGCAGTACCCGGGAGGGAAACTACGAGCAGTACTTC
.	.	TRBV30	12	TRBJ2-3	CAWTTSSDTQYF	TGTGCCTGGACTACTTCGTCAGATACGCAGTATTTT
.	.	TRBV19	12	TRBJ1-5	CASQQGNQPQHF	TGTGCCAGCCAACAGGGTAATCAGCCCCAGCATTTT
.	.	TRBV25-1	12	TRBJ2-5	CASSESLGTQYF	TGTGCCAGCAGTGAATCCTTGGGGACCCAGTACTTC
.	.	TRBV7-8	15	TRBJ2-2	CASSPTRDPFGELFF	TGTGCCAGCAGCCCTACGAGGGATCCATTTGGGGAGCTGTTTTTT
.	.	TRBV3-1	15	TRBJ2-2	CASSQVAGTTGELFF	TGTGCCAGCAGCCAAGTGGCGGGCACTACCGGGGAGCTGTTTTTT
TRBD1	.	TRBV25-1	13	TRBJ2-7	CASSSGTGGWQYF	TGTGCCAGCAGCTCCGGGACAGGGGGCTGGCAGTACTTC
.	.	TRBV30	12	TRBJ1-2	CAWSGGAYGYTF	TGTGCCTGGAGTGGAGGTGCTTATGGCTACACCTTC
TRBD2	.	TRBV28	14	TRBJ2-7	CASGPSGVNYEQYF	TGTGCCAGCGGACCGAGCGGGGTGAATTACGAGCAGTACTTC
.	.	TRBV18	15	TRBJ2-3	CASSDRAPATDTQYF	TGTGCCAGCTCGGACCGGGCTCCGGCCACAGATACGCAGTATTTT
TRBD2	.	TRBV24-1	15	TRBJ2-1	CATRGTSGGADEQFF	TGTGCCACCAGGGGGACTAGCGGGGGTGCCGATGAGCAGTTCTTC
.	.	TRBV20-1	12	TRBJ1-1	CSASRRGTEAFF	TGCAGTGCTAGTAGGAGGGGCACTGAAGCTTTCTTT
TRBD2	once	TRBV30	15	TRBJ2-5	CAWSPGRGDLETQYF	TGTGCCTGGAGCCCTGGCCGGGGGGATTTAGAGACCCAGTACTTC
.	.	TRBV12-3/TRBV12-4	13	TRBJ2-7	CASSLVQGYEQYF	TGTGCCAGCAGTTTAGTTCAGGGCTACGAGCAGTACTTC